A single sample is the source of the 5 T cell receptor beta chains below, sequenced in a study of HIV-infected patients and healthy controls. No cell fractionation was done, so the repertoire covers all unsorted peripheral blood T cells. cDNA was made from roughly 470 ng RNA using alpha and beta constant primers. Alpha and beta chain libraries were made separately by chain-specific third strand synthesis with multiplexing indices. Each CDR3 protein is one row after TCRdb ran MiXCR on the 5' RACE reads. This repertoire shows approximately 15,000 distinct CDR3 sequences, around 5% found once; its top ten account for over 1.5%. The sequencing sample was made of blood. Receptors were obtained from an adult in good health.

This clonotype is categorized as medium-sized. The chain carries TRBV6-6 and TRBJ2-7; TRBD1 matches at 11 bases. The CDR3 has 15 amino acids. Looked up from germline, CDR1 is MNHNY and CDR2 is SVGAGI (reference sequence). The V and J ends lost 5 bases and 4 bases, in that order; junction bases with no gene match: 7. For the CDR3, the DNA is TGTGCCAGCAGTCTTACCGGGACAGGGGGGTACGAGCAGTACTTC. Its translation is CASSLTGTGGYEQYF.

This clonotype is deemed medium-sized. This chain uses TRBV12-5 with TRBJ2-1; TRBD1 matches 8 bases. CDR3 length: 16 amino acids. The germline V gene encodes CDR1 LGHNT and CDR2 FRNRAP. The trim removed 4 bases at V and 6 bases at J, leaving 11 bases unmatched. The CDR3 protein is CASGYGTGGLSNEQFF. The CDR3 region has the DNA TGTGCTAGTGGTTATGGGACAGGAGGTCTGAGCAATGAGCAGTTCTTC.

This clonotype was counted ten times or more. This sequence joins TRBV9 and TRBJ1-5, with D perhaps matching TRBD1 (5 bases). The CDR3 extends over 14 amino acids. Between the trimmed V and J ends, which lost 5 bases and 3 bases, there was a span of 12 bases. Germline V gene sequence: CDR1 SGDLS, CDR2 YYNGEE. In DNA form, the CDR3 reads TGTGCCAGCAGTTCAGGACAACCCAATCAGCCCCAGCATTTT. This translates into CASSSGQPNQPQHF.

This clonotype was detected many times. CDR3 amino acids: CASSLGTGHTDTQYF. CDR3 DNA: TGTGCCAGCAGCTTAGGGACAGGCCACACAGATACGCAGTATTTT. This chain links TRBV7-2 with TRBJ2-3; 7 positions agree with TRBD1. Trimming cost V 1 base and J 2 bases; bases outside gene matches: 3. The CDR3 consists of 15 residues. Germline loops: CDR1 SGHTA, CDR2 FQGNSA.

This clonotype was detected ten times or more. V gene TRBV5-6 combines with J gene TRBJ2-1; possibly TRBD1 for D (5 bases). V lost 3 bases to trimming and J lost 4 bases, with 14 bases between them. CDR3 size: 15 residues. Germline V gene data show CDR1 as SGHDT and CDR2 as YYEEEE. CDR3 loop: CASSSLRQIYNEQFF. The CDR3 bases are TGTGCCAGCAGCTCACTGCGACAGATATACAATGAGCAGTTCTTC.